The clone carrying this TCR beta chain has just one count. No antigen is known for it. This specimen comes from a study of T cell responses to AZD1222 COVID-19 vaccine. The trim removed 1 base at V and 1 base at J, leaving 5 bases unmatched. CDR1 is SQVTM, CDR2 ANQGSEA, per germline. The CDR3 spans 15 residues. Study-wide findings and caveats: Close to half of all spike-specific TCRs reportedly target regions of the variants that are unmutated.

Assay: immunoSEQ multiplex PCR; the TCRdb copy retains only in-frame clones and omits some. The sample has 160,000 or so clones, about 91% seen once. The material sequenced was peripheral blood, taken on day 0 of MenACWY control vaccination. This chain connects TRBV29-1 to TRBJ2-3; 7 bases agree with TRBD2. The sequence was obtained from an adult in good health. This CDR3 reads CSVEGRGVGTDTQYF. The CDR3 nucleotides read TGCAGCGTTGAAGGTCGGGGGGTCGGCACAGATACGCAGTATTTT.